What follows are 22 T cell receptor beta chains derived from one specimen sequenced in a study of blood T cells in healthy people across ages (dated by TCRdb to 2013 to 2016). The library came from 5' RACE. Sequencing instrument: Illumina HiSeq 2500. A second PCR of about 6 to 11 cycles was performed with a sample-barcoded 5' primer and a J-beta primer mix. TCRdb reprocessed the public reads (quality trimming at Q25 with fastp, clone calling with MiXCR) and kept in-frame beta chains. Identical CDR3 proteins give one entry, which carries the most common genes and DNA. Recorded for this sample are more than 550,000 distinct CDR3 sequences; 22% of them occurred a single time. The top ten clones comprise roughly 22% of the sample. Sequenced input: blood. The receptors stem from a man aged 70 or older in good health.

The rearrangement joins TRBV4-1 to TRBJ1-6; D gene uncertain. V was cut by 4 bases and J by 5 bases, with 15 bases left in between. Germline-derived CDR1 and CDR2 are MGHRA and YSYEKL. There are 16 residues in the CDR3. The CDR3 region has the DNA TGCGCCAGCAGCCCCGAGGGATACACAGATAATTCACCCCTCCACTTT. Translating it yields CASSPEGYTDNSPLHF.

The chain joins TRBV27 to TRBJ2-2, with D unresolved. Germline values: CDR1 MNHEY, CDR2 SMNVEV (reference sequence). CDR3 size: 15 residues. With 5 bases removed from V and 5 bases from J, the gap between germline ends came to 15 bases. CDR3 amino acids: CASSPLVTATGELFF. CDR3 in DNA: TGTGCCAGCAGTCCCCTGGTCACTGCAACCGGGGAGCTGTTTTTT.

This clonotype occurred a few times. The CDR3 nucleotides are TGTGCCAGCAGCTTAGCGAATAGTCGCAATGAGCAGTTCTTC. Its protein is CASSLANSRNEQFF. The V call is TRBV7-2, the J call TRBJ2-7, with no clear D. The assigned J gene may be wrong: the sequence end matches TRBJ2-1 better. The CDR3 covers 14 residues. Germline lookup yields CDR1 SGHTA and CDR2 FQGNSA.

This clonotype was seen at least ten times. The chain has TRBV28 and TRBJ1-2; unclear D gene. The germline V gene has CDR1 MDHEN and CDR2 SYDVKM. This CDR3 is built from 12 residues. The germline V and J ends were trimmed by 7 bases and 0 bases, with 6 bases remaining between them. The CDR3 DNA sequence: TGTGCCAGCACACGTACTAACTATGGCTACACCTTC. This encodes CASTRTNYGYTF.

V usage is TRBV5-1 and J usage is TRBJ1-3; D gene unclear. Trimming stripped 0 bases from V and 0 bases from J, with 7 bases between. Germline values: CDR1 SGHRS, CDR2 YFSETQ. The CDR3 loop spans 15 amino acids. CDR3: CASSLDGSSGNTIYF. CDR3 DNA sequence: TGCGCCAGCAGCTTGGACGGGAGCTCTGGAAACACCATATATTTT.

The genes are TRBV7-2 and TRBJ2-6; 9 positions match TRBD1. CDR1 and CDR2 from the germline V gene are SGHTA and FQGNSA. The CDR3 is 18 amino acids. V shed 6 bases and J 0 bases; nucleotides not matched to a gene: 9. The DNA of the CDR3 is TGTGCCAGCAGTAGGCGGGACAGGGTCCTCTCTGGGGCCAACGTCCTGACTTTC. Translated, it gives CASSRRDRVLSGANVLTF.

The chain is built from TRBV5-1 and TRBJ2-1; tentatively, D is TRBD2 (6 bases). Germline-derived CDR1 and CDR2 are SGHRS and YFSETQ. The CDR3 is 18 residues long. Between the trimmed V and J ends, which lost 0 bases and 6 bases, there was a span of 22 bases. DNA of the CDR3: TGCGCCAGCAGCTTGGGCCTTAGGGCCTCCGGGAGAGTCAATGAGCAGTTCTTC. Encoded protein: CASSLGLRASGRVNEQFF.

This clonotype was observed a handful of times. The chain combines TRBV7-8 with TRBJ2-1; perhaps D is TRBD1 or TRBD2 (5 bases each). Per the germline V gene, CDR1 is SGHVS and CDR2 is FQNEAQ. The CDR3 is made up of 11 amino acids. The V end lost 2 bases, the J end lost 10 bases, and 6 bases lay between the germline ends. Here the CDR3 DNA reads TGTGCCAGCAGCTTATGGGGGGAGCAGTTCTTC. Its protein product is CASSLWGEQFF.

The rearrangement uses TRBV12-3 or TRBV12-4 and TRBJ2-2, with D unclear. Trimming removed 2 bases from V and 2 bases from J, with 9 bases in between. This CDR3 is built from 15 residues. The CDR3 bases are TGTGCCAGCAGTTTACGGACGGGTAACACCGGGGAGCTGTTTTTT. This gives the protein CASSLRTGNTGELFF.

This clonotype was counted between two and nine times. CDR3 in DNA: TGTGCCAGCTCACCTAGCAGGGGGTCACCCCTCCACTTT. It codes for CASSPSRGSPLHF. The V gene is TRBV18, the J gene TRBJ1-6, with TRBD1 identical over 7 bases. V lost 3 bases and J lost 10; bases outside the gene matches: 3. CDR1 KGHSH and CDR2 LQKENI come from the germline V gene. The length of the CDR3 is 13 residues.

The genes are TRBV5-1 and TRBJ2-2; D possibly uses TRBD1 or TRBD2 (5 bases each). Deletions cut 6 bases from V and 4 bases from J, with 16 bases between. Germline lookup yields CDR1 SGHRS and CDR2 YFSETQ. The length of the CDR3 is 15 residues. Here the CDR3 reads CASTPLEGTTGELFF. For the CDR3, the DNA is TGCGCCAGCACCCCACTTGAGGGGACCACCGGGGAGCTGTTTTTT. The whole variable domain, filled in from reference TRBV5-1 and TRBJ2-2, reads KAGVTQTPRYLIKTRGQQVTLSCSPISGHRSVSWYQQTPGQGLQFLFEYFSETQRNKGNFPGRFSGRQFSNSRSEMNVSTLELGDSALYLCASTPLEGTTGELFFGEGSRLTVL.

This clonotype showed up many times. The chain joins TRBV7-9 to TRBJ1-3; D remains ambiguous. From germline, CDR1 is SEHNR and CDR2 FQNEAQ (reference sequence). V was pared by 1 base and J by 1 base, with 5 bases between. The CDR3 is made up of 14 amino acids. For the CDR3, the DNA is TGTGCCAGCAGCTTAGACGGTTCTGGAAACACCATATATTTT. Amino acid sequence: CASSLDGSGNTIYF.

The chain joins TRBV5-1 to TRBJ1-1, with TRBD1 matching 7 bases. CDR3 length: 16 amino acids. Germline V gene lookup returns CDR1 SGHRS and CDR2 YFSETQ. V gave up 4 bases and J gave up 2 bases; unmatched junction bases: 11. The CDR3: CASSPPFGQVNTEAFF. In DNA form, the CDR3 reads TGCGCCAGCAGCCCCCCTTTTGGACAGGTCAACACTGAAGCTTTCTTT.

This clonotype appeared a few times. This chain joins TRBV9 and TRBJ1-2; TRBD1 matches 7 bases. This CDR3 has 15 amino acids. V trimming: 2 bases; J trimming: 0 bases; junction bases outside the gene matches: 4. The germline gives CDR1 SGDLS, CDR2 YYNGEE. The CDR3 bases are TGTGCCAGCAGCGTTCAGGGGGGGACTAACTATGGCTACACCTTC. Its translation is CASSVQGGTNYGYTF.

The CDR3 nucleotides read TGTGCCATCAGGCGGGACGCTGGAAATTCACCCCTCCACTTT. Translated: CAIRRDAGNSPLHF. The chain couples TRBV10-3 to TRBJ1-6, with TRBD1 as a possible D gene (5 bases). V lost 6 bases and J lost 7, with 13 bases in between. The CDR3 covers 14 residues. The germline V gene encodes CDR1 ENHRY and CDR2 SYGVKD.

CDR3 protein: CASSRDSVEDEQFF. The DNA for the CDR3 is TGTGCCAGCTCACGTGACTCCGTCGAGGATGAGCAGTTCTTC. The J gene is TRBJ2-1, the V gene TRBV18; unclear D gene. The CDR3 has 14 amino acids. From germline, CDR1 is KGHSH and CDR2 LQKENI. V was trimmed by 4 bases and J by 8 bases, leaving 15 bases between them. Supplemented by reference TRBV18 and TRBJ2-1, the full variable domain reads NAGVMQNPRHLVRRRGQEARLRCSPMKGHSHVYWYRQLPEEGLKFMVYLQKENIIDESGMPKERFSAEFPKEGPSILRIQQVVRGDSAAYFCASSRDSVEDEQFFGPGTRLTVL.

The gene calls are TRBV7-2 and TRBJ2-1; 9 positions agree with TRBD2. Near its end, the DNA agrees better with TRBJ2-5, so the J call may be wrong. There are 17 residues in the CDR3. Germline V gene data show CDR1 as SGHTA and CDR2 as FQGNSA. CDR3 amino acids: CASSLVSGLAGFTYQYF. CDR3 DNA: TGTGCCAGCAGCTTAGTGTCTGGTCTAGCGGGATTTACGTACCAGTACTTC.

The rearrangement links TRBV12-3 or TRBV12-4 to TRBJ2-2; 8 bases are a match to TRBD2. This CDR3 is 17 amino acids long. V shed 3 bases and J 6 bases; nucleotides not matched to a gene: 12. Here the CDR3 reads CASSFSVGGAKAGELFF. Here the CDR3 DNA reads TGTGCCAGCAGTTTCTCTGTCGGGGGGGCCAAGGCCGGGGAGCTGTTTTTT.

In this sample, this clonotype turned up a few times. V is TRBV7-2 and J is TRBJ2-5; maybe TRBD1 (6 bases). The J call is uncertain, as TRBJ2-7 better fits the DNA end. CDR3 length: 14 amino acids. Germline V gene data show CDR1 as SGHTA and CDR2 as FQGNSA. Here the CDR3 reads CASSPWDTIYEQYF. The CDR3 coding sequence is TGTGCCAGCAGCCCCTGGGACACTATCTACGAGCAGTACTTC.

A word on this clonotype: A read error may account for a junction end that differs from germline. The chain is built from TRBV5-6 and TRBJ2-3; 9 nucleotides match TRBD2. Germline lookup yields CDR1 SGHDT and CDR2 YYEEEE. The CDR3 totals 17 residues. As DNA, the CDR3 is TGTGCCAGCACCTTGGCGGTTCTTGGCGGGGGGGCAGATACGCAGTATTTT. Translated: CASTLAVLGGGADTQYF.

This clonotype was picked up a small number of times. The chain employs TRBV28 and TRBJ1-4; 9 nucleotides agree with TRBD1. The CDR3 loop spans 14 amino acids. After removal of 2 bases from V and 7 bases from J, the junction contained 2 bases not matched to a gene. Germline CDR1 is MDHEN and CDR2 is SYDVKM. The CDR3 region has the DNA TGTGCCAGCAGTTTACCGGACAGGGGTGAAAAACTGTTTTTT. The encoded protein is CASSLPDRGEKLFF.

This clonotype was observed a handful of times. V is TRBV5-1 and J is TRBJ2-2; TRBD2 might be the D (5 bases). Per germline, CDR1 SGHRS and CDR2 YFSETQ. Trimming shortened V by 2 bases and J by 0 bases, and 11 bases separated the two germline ends. This CDR3 spans 16 amino acids. CDR3 nucleotide sequence: TGCGCCAGCAGCTTTACCAGCGGTACGAACACCGGGGAGCTGTTTTTT. Encoded protein: CASSFTSGTNTGELFF.